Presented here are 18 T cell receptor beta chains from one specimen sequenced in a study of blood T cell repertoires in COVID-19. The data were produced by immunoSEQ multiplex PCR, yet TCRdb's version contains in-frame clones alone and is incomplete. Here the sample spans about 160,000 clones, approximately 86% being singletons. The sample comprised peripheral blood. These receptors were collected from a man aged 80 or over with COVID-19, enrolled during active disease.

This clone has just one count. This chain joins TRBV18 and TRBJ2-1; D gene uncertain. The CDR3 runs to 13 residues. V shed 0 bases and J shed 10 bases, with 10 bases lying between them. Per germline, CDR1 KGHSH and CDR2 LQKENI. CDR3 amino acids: CASSPPSVSEQFF. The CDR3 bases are TGTGCCAGCTCACCACCGTCGGTCTCGGAGCAGTTCTTC.

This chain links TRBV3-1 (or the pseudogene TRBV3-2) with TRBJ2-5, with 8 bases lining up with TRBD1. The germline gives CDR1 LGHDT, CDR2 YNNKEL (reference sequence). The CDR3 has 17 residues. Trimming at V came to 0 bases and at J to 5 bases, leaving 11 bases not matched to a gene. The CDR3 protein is CASSQDGTGGWWETQYF. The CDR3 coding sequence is TGTGCCAGCAGCCAAGACGGGACAGGAGGGTGGTGGGAGACCCAGTACTTC.

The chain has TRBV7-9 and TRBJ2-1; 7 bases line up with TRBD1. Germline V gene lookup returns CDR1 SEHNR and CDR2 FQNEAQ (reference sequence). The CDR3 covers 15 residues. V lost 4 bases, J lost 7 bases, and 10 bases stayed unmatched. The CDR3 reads CASSSDRVGRNEQFF. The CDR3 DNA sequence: TGTGCCAGCAGCTCCGACAGGGTCGGACGGAATGAGCAGTTCTTC.

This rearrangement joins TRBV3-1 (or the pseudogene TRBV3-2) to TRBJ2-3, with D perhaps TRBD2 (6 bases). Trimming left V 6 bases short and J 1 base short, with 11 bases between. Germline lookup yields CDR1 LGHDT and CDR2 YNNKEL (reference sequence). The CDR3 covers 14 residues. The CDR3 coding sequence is TGTGCCAGCAGACCGGGACTGGGCACAGATACGCAGTATTTT. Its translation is CASRPGLGTDTQYF.

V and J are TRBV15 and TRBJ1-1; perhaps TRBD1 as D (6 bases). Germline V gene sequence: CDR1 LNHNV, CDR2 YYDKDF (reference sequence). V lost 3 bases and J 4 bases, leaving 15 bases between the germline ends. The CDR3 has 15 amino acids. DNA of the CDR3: TGTGCCACCAGCAGGGACCGCATGGGGGCCACTGAAGCTTTCTTT. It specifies CATSRDRMGATEAFF. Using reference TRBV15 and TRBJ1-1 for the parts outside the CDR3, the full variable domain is DAMVIQNPRYQVTQFGKPVTLSCSQTLNHNVMYWYQQKSSQAPKLLFHYYDKDFNNEADTPDNFQSRRPNTSFCFLDIRSPGLGDTAMYLCATSRDRMGATEAFFGQGTRLTVV.

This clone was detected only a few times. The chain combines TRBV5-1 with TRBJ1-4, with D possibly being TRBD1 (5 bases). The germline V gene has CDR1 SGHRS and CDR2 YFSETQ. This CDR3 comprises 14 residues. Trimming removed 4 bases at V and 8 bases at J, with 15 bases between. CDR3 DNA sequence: TGCGCCAGCAGCCCCGGGGGGGAAGGGGAAAAACTGTTTTTT. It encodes CASSPGGEGEKLFF.

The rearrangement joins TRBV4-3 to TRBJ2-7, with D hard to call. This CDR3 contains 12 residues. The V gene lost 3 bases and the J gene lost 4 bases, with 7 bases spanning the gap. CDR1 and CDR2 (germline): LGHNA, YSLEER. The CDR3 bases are TGCGCCAGCAGCCAGGAGCTATACGAGCAGTACTTC. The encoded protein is CASSQELYEQYF.

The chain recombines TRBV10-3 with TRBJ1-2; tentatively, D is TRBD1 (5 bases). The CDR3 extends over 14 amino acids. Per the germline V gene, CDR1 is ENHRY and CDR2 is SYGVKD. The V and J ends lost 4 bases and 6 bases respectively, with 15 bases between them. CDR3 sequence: CAISGLGGEDGYTF. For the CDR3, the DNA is TGTGCCATCAGTGGGCTGGGGGGGGAAGATGGCTACACCTTC.

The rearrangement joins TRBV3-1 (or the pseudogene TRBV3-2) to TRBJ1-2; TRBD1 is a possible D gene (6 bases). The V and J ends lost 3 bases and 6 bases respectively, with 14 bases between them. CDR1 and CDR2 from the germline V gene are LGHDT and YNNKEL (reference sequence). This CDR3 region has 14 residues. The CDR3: CASSHSSGTNGYTF. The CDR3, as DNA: TGTGCCAGCAGCCATTCCTCCGGGACAAATGGCTACACCTTC.

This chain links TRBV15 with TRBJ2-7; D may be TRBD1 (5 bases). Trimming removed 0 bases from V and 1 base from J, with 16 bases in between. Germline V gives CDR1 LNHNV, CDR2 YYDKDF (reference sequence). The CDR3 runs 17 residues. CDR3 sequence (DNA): TGTGCCACCAGCAGAGAGGTGGTAGGGGCCAAATCCTACGAGCAGTACTTC. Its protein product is CATSREVVGAKSYEQYF.

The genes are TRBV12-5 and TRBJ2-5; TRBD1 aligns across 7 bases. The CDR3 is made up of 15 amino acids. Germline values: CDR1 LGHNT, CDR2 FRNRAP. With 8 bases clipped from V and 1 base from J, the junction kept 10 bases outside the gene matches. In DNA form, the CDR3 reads TGTGCTAGTAGTGGCGTGGGGACAGCCCAAGAGACCCAGTACTTC. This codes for CASSGVGTAQETQYF.

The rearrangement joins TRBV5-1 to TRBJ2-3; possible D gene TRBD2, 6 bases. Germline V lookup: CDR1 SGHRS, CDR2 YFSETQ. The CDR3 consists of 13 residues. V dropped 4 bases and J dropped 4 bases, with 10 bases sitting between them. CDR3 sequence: CASSPGGPDTQYF. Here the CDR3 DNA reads TGCGCCAGCAGCCCCGGGGGTCCAGATACGCAGTATTTT.

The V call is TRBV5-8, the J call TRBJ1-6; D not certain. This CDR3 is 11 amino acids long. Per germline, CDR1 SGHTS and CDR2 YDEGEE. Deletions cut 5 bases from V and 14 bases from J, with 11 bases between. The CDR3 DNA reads TGTGCCAGCAGTTTTAGTTCCTCCCTCCACTTT. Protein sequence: CASSFSSSLHF.

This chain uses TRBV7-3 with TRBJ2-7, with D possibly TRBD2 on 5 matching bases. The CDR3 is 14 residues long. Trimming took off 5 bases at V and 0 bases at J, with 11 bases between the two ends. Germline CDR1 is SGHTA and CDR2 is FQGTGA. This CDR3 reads CASSEDWSSYEQYF. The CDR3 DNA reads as TGTGCCAGCAGCGAGGACTGGAGCTCCTACGAGCAGTACTTC.

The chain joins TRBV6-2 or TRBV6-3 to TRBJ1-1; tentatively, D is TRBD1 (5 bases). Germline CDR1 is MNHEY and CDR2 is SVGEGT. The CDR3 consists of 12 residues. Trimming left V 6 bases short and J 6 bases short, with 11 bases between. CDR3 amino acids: CASSRRGSEAFF. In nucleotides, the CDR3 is TGTGCCAGCAGCCGCCGGGGGTCTGAAGCTTTCTTT.

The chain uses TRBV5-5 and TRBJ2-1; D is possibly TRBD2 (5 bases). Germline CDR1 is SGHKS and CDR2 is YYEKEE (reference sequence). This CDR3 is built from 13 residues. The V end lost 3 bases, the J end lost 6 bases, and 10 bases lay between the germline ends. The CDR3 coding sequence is TGTGCCAGCAGCTCCCCTAGCCTCAATGAGCAGTTCTTC. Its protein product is CASSSPSLNEQFF.

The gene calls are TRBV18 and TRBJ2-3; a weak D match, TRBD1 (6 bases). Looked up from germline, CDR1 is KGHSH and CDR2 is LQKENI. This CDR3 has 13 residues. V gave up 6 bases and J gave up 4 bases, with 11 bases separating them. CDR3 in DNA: TGTGCCAGCTCTCAACAGGGAGCAGATACGCAGTATTTT. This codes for CASSQQGADTQYF.

The CDR3 bases are TGCGCCAGCAGCTTGGGGCTAGCGTCAGATACGCAGTATTTT. Translating it yields CASSLGLASDTQYF. The rearrangement links TRBV5-1 to TRBJ2-3, with D possibly being TRBD2 (6 bases). The CDR3 sequence is 14 residues long. The V end was cut by 0 bases, the J end by 4 bases, with 9 bases between. Germline V gene lookup returns CDR1 SGHRS and CDR2 YFSETQ.